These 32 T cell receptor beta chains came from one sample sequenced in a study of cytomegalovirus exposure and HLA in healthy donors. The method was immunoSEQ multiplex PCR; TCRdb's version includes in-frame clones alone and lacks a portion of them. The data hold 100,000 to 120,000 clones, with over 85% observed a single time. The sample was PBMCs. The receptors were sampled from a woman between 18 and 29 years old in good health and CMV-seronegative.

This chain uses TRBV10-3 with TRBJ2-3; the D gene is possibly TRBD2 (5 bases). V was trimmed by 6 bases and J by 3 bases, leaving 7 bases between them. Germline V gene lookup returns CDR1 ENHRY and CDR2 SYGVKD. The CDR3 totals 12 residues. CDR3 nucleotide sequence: TGTGCCATCAGGAGGGAGACAGATACGCAGTATTTT. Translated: CAIRRETDTQYF.

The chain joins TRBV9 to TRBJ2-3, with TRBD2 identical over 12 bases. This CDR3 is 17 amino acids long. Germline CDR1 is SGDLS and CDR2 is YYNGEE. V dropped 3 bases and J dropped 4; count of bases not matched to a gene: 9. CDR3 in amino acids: CASSGSTSGGGADTQYF. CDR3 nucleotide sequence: TGTGCCAGCAGCGGATCGACTAGCGGGGGCGGGGCAGATACGCAGTATTTT.

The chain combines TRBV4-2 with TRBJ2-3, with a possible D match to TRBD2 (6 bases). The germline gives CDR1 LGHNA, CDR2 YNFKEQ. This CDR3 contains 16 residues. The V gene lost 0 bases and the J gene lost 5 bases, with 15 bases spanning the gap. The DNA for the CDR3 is TGTGCCAGCAGCCAAGATCTCCCCGGGAGCGAAGATACGCAGTATTTT. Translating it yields CASSQDLPGSEDTQYF.

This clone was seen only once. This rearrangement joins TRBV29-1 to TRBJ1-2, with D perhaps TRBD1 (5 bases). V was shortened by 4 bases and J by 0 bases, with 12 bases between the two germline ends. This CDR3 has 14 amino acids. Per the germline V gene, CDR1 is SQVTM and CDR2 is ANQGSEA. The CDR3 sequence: CSVGGGRANYGYTF. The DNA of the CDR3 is TGCAGCGTTGGCGGGGGGAGAGCTAACTATGGCTACACCTTC.

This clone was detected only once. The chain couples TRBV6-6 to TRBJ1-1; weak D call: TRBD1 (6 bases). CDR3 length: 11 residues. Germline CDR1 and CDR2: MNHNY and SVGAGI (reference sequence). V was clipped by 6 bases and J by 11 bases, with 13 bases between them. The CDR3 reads CASSQGLHAFF. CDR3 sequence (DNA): TGTGCCAGCAGCCAGGGGTTACACGCTTTCTTT.

CDR3 residues: CASSPAQGLGQPQHF. The CDR3 coding sequence is TGTGCCAGCAGCCCGGCACAGGGTCTGGGTCAGCCCCAGCATTTT. The chain combines TRBV7-9 with TRBJ1-5; maybe TRBD1 (6 bases). The V gene lost 5 bases and the J gene lost 6 bases, with 17 bases spanning the gap. Per germline, CDR1 SEHNR and CDR2 FQNEAQ (reference sequence). CDR3 length: 15 amino acids.

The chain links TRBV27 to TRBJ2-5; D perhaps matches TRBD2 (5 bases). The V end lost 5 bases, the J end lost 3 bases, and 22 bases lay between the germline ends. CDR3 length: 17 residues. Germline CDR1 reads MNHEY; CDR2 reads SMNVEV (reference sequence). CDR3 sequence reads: CASSEGRRPPLKETQYF. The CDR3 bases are TGTGCCAGCAGTGAGGGTAGGAGGCCCCCTCTAAAAGAGACCCAGTACTTC.

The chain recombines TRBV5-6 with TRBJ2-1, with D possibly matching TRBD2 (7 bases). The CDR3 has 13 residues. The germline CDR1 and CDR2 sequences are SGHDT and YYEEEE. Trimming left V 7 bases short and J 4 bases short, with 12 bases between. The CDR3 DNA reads TGTGCCAGCTCGGGGGGCGGATACAATGAGCAGTTCTTC. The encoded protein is CASSGGGYNEQFF.

The CDR3 DNA reads as TGTGCCAGCAGCCAAGCGCTTGCGGTCGAGCAGTACTTC. This sequence encodes CASSQALAVEQYF. The V call is TRBV4-2, the J call TRBJ2-7; D ambiguous. V lost 1 base and J 6 bases, leaving 10 bases between the germline ends. The CDR3 runs 13 residues. Germline V gene sequence: CDR1 LGHNA, CDR2 YNFKEQ.

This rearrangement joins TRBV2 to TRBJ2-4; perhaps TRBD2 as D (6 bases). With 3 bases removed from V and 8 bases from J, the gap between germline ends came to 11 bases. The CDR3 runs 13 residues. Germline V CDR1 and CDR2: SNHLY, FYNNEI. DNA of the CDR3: TGTGCCAGCAGTGAGGGGGGTGTCGACATTCAGTACTTC. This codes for CASSEGGVDIQYF.

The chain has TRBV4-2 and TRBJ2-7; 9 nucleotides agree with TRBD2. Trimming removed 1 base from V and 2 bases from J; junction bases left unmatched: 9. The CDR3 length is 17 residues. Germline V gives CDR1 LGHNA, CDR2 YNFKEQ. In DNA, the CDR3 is TGTGCCAGCAGCCAAGGTGCTAGCGGGAACCTTCCCTACGAGCAGTACTTC. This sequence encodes CASSQGASGNLPYEQYF.

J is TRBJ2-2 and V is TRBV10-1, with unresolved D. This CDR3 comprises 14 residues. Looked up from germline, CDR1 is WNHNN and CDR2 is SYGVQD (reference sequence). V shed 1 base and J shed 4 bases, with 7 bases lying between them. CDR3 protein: CASSEWAATGELFF. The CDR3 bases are TGCGCCAGCAGTGAGTGGGCAGCCACCGGGGAGCTGTTTTTT.

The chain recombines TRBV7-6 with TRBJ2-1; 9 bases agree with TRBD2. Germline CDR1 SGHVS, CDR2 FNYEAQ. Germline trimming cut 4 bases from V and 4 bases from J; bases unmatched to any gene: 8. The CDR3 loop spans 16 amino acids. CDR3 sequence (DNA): TGTGCCAGCAGCTCCACTCCAGCGGGGGGTTACAATGAGCAGTTCTTC. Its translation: CASSSTPAGGYNEQFF.

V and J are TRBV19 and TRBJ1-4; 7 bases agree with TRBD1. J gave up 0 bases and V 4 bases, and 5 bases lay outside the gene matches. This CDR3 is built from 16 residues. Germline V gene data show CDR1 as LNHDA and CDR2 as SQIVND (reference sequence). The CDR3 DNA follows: TGTGCCAGTAGTACCCGGGACAGCTCAACTAATGAAAAACTGTTTTTT. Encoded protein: CASSTRDSSTNEKLFF.

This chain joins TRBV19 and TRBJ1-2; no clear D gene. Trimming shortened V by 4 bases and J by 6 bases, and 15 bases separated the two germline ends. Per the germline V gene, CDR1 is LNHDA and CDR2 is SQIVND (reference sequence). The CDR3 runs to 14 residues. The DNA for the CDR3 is TGTGCCAGTAGTACACCGGGAGGGTTGAATGGCTACACCTTC. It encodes CASSTPGGLNGYTF.

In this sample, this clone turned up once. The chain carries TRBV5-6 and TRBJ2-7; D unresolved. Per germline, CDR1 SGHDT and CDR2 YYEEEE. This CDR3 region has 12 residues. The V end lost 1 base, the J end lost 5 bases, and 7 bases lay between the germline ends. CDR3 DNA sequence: TGTGCCAGCAGCTTGCGCAGAAACGAGCAGTACTTC. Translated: CASSLRRNEQYF.

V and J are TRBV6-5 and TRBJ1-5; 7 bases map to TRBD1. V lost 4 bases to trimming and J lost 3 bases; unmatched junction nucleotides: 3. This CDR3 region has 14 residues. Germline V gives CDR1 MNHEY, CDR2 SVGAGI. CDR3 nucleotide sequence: TGTGCCAGCAGTTCCGACAGGGCCAATCAGCCCCAGCATTTT. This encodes CASSSDRANQPQHF.

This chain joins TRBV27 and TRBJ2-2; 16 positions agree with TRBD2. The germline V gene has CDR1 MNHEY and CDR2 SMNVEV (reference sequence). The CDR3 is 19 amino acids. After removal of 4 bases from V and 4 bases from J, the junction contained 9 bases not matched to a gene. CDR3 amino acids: CASSSQGLAGGRGTGELFF. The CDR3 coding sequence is TGTGCCAGCAGTTCCCAGGGACTAGCGGGAGGGCGGGGCACCGGGGAGCTGTTTTTT.

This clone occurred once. CDR3 nucleotide sequence: TGTGCCAGCAGCCCGGGACAGGGGGACTATGGCTACACCTTC. This codes for CASSPGQGDYGYTF. The chain is built from TRBV7-3 and TRBJ1-2; the match to TRBD1 covers 11 bases. V shed 5 bases, J shed 3 bases, and the junction held 2 bases outside the gene matches. The CDR3 loop spans 14 amino acids. Germline CDR1 reads SGHTA; CDR2 reads FQGTGA.

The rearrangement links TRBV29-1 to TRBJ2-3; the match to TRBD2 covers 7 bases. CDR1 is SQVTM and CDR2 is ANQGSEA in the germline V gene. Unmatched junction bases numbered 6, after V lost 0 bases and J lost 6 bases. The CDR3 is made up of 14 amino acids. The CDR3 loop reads CSVEDSAGRDTQYF. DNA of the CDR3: TGCAGCGTTGAAGATTCAGCGGGGCGGGATACGCAGTATTTT.

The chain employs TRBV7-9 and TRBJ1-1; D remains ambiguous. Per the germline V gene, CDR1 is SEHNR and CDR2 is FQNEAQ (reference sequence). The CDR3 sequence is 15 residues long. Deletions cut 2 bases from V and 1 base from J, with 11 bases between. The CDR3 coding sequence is TGTGCCAGCAGCTTACCCGGGTCGGCGAACACTGAAGCTTTCTTT. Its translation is CASSLPGSANTEAFF.

The CDR3 sequence is CASSPTGVLSGNTIYF. The CDR3 nucleotides read TGTGCCAGCAGTCCAACAGGGGTCCTCTCTGGAAACACCATATATTTT. The chain links TRBV27 to TRBJ1-3, with 7 bases matching TRBD1. The V and J ends lost 5 bases and 0 bases, in that order; junction bases with no gene match: 7. This CDR3 has 16 amino acids. Germline values: CDR1 MNHEY, CDR2 SMNVEV (reference sequence).

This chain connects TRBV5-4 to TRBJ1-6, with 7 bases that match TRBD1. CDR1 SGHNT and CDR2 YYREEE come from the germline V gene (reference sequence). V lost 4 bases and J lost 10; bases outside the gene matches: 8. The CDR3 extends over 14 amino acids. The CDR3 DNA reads TGTGCCAGCAGCACGGGACAGTCCGGATCACCCCTCCACTTT. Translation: CASSTGQSGSPLHF.

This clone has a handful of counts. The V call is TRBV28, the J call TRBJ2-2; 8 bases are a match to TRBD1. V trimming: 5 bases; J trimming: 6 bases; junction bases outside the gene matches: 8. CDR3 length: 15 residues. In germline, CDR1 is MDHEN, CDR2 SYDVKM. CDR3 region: CASSTPGTGPGELFF. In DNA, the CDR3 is TGTGCCAGCAGTACCCCCGGGACAGGCCCCGGGGAGCTGTTTTTT.

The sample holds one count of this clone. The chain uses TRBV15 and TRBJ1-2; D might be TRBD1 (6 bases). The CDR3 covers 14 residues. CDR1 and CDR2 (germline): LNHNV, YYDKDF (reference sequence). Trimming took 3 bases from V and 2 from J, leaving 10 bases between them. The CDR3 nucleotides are TGTGCCACCAGCAGGGGAGACAGGAACTATGGCTACACCTTC. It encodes CATSRGDRNYGYTF.

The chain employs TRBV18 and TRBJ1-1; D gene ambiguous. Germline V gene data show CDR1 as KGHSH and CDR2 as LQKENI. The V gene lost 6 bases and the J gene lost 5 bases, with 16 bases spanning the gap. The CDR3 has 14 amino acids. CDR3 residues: CASSSAGRRTEAFF. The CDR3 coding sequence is TGTGCCAGCTCTTCGGCGGGGAGGAGAACTGAAGCTTTCTTT.

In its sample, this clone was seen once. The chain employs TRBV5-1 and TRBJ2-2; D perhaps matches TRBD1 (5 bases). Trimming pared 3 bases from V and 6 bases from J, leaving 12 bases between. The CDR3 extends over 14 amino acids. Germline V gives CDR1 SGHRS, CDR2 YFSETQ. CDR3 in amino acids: CASSWGSRAGELFF. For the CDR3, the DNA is TGCGCCAGCAGCTGGGGCTCGAGAGCCGGGGAGCTGTTTTTT.

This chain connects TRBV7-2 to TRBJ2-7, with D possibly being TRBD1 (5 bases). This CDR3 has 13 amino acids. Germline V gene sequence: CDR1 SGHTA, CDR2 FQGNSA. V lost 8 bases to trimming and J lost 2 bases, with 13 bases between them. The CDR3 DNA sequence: TGTGCCAGCTCCCCGACAGCCCCCTACGAGCAGTACTTC. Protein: CASSPTAPYEQYF.

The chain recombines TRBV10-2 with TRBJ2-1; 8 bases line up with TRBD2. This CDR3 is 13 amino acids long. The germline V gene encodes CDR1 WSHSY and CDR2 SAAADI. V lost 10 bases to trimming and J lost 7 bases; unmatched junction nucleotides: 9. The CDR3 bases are TGCGCCACTGAAGCGGGGGCGGGGAATGAGCAGTTCTTC. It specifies CATEAGAGNEQFF.

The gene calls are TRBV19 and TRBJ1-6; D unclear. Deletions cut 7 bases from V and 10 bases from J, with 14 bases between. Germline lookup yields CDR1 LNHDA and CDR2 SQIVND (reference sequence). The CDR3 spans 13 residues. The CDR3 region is CASMGGSRSPLHF. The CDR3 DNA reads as TGTGCCAGTATGGGCGGGTCCAGATCACCCCTCCACTTT.

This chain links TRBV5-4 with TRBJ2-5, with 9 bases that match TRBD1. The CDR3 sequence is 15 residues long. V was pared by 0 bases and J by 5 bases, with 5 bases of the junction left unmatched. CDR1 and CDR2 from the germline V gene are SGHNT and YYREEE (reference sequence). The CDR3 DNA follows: TGTGCCAGCAGCTTGGTACAGGGGGCAGGGGAGACCCAGTACTTC. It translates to CASSLVQGAGETQYF. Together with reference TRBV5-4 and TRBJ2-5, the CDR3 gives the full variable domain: ETGVTQSPTHLIKTRGQQVTLRCSSQSGHNTVSWYQQALGQGPQFIFQYYREEENGRGNFPPRFSGLQFPNYSSELNVNALELDDSALYLCASSLVQGAGETQYFGPGTRLLVL.

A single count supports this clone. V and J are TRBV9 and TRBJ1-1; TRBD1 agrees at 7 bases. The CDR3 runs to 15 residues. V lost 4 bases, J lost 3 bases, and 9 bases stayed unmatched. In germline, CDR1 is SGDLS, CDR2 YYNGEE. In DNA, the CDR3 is TGTGCCAGCAGCCTAGGAGGGGGCCGGGACACTGAAGCTTTCTTT. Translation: CASSLGGGRDTEAFF.